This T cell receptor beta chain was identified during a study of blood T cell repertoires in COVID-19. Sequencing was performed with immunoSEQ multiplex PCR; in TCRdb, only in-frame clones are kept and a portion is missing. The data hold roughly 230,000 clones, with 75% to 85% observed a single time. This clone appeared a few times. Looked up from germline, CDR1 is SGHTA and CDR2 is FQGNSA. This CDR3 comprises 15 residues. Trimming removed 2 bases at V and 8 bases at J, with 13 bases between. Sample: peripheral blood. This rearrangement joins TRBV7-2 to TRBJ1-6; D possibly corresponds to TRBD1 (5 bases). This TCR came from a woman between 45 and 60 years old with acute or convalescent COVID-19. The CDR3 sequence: CASSLILGEYSPLHF. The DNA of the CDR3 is TGTGCCAGCAGCTTAATTTTAGGGGAATATTCACCCCTCCACTTT. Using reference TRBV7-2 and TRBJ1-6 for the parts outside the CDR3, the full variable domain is GAGVSQSPSNKVTEKGKDVELRCDPISGHTALYWYRQSLGQGLEFLIYFQGNSAPDKSGLPSDRFSAERTGGSVSTLTIQRTQQEDSAVYLCASSLILGEYSPLHFGNGTRLTVT.